This T cell receptor beta chain derives from a study of OX40 agonist ivuxolimab in advanced cancers. In the study overall: The costimulatory receptor OX40 (CD134) was targeted by ivuxolimab, a fully human IgG2 agonistic monoclonal antibody. Intravenous ivuxolimab was administered to patients every 2 weeks at six dose levels: 0.01, 0.1, 0.3, 1.5, 3 and 10 mg/kg. Of the 50 or so patients in dose escalation, some 19 had hepatocellular carcinoma, roughly 15 had melanoma, 9 had renal cell carcinoma and 9 had head and neck cancer. A male proportion of around 81% and a mean age of about 60 years, ranging from about 23 to 79, were recorded for the dose-escalation cohort. Patients were allowed to have had prior anti-PD-1, anti-PD-L1 or anti-CTLA-4 therapy, and 40% of the dose-escalation patients had been treated with checkpoint inhibitors. Partial responses occurred in three dose-escalation patients, of whom one had hepatocellular carcinoma and two had cutaneous melanoma. The point of sequencing TCRbeta in the periphery was to test whether ivuxolimab changed TCR sequence diversity and drove clonal T-cell expansion. The paper describes the monotherapy dose-escalation part (N of about 47 patients) of the phase I trial of ivuxolimab.

The trial excluded patients who had a history of autoimmune disease or who were on systemic immunosuppression. Peripheral blood for TCR sequencing was collected from all dose cohorts at baseline, on cycle 4 day 1, and on cycle 7 day 1. Samples were obtained from an open-label, multicenter, first-in-human phase I dose-escalation trial of ivuxolimab. Adults with locally advanced or metastatic melanoma, renal cell, hepatocellular, or head and neck squamous cell carcinoma were enrolled in the trial. Before TCR sequencing, CD4+ T cells and CD8+ T cells were sorted from peripheral blood as separate populations. V is shortened by 6 bases, J by 3 bases, and the region joining them spans 15 bases. CDR1 and CDR2, looked up from the germline V gene, are MNHNS and SASEGT. Its CDR3 holds 14 amino acids, cysteine through phenylalanine. This entry keeps only the CDR3 DNA: 42 bases, framed from base 1. For sequencing of the TCRbeta CDR3 region, genomic DNA was extracted from the sorted cells. The immunoSEQ Assay was used to sequence the TCRbeta CDR3 regions. Not all clones reach the TCRdb copy of this immuneACCESS table, which keeps in-frame sequences only. Checked studies attribute under half of the gap to unresolved V genes and leave the rest unexplained. The sample yields 85,000 to 100,000 clones; approximately 89% were counted once. More than 4% of the sample is held by the ten biggest clonotypes.

For this clone: Its antigen remains undetermined. There are no base qualities to consult, and no much larger clone falls within one base.

What the work shows at the level of the full study, not this receptor alone: In partial responders in the 0.1-3.0 mg/kg groups, normalized peripheral clonal expansion was found to be among the lowest, especially among CD8+ T cells. Antigen specificity was not determined for the clonally expanded peripheral T cells. Low levels of normalized T-cell clonal expansion were also seen in some patients who did not respond. After ivuxolimab, more expanded clones were found on average in CD8+ T cells than in CD4+ T cells. At doses from 0.1 to 3.0 mg/kg, clonal expansion was seen in both CD4+ and CD8+ blood T cells between baseline and week 6.

This clonotype was obtained from an adult with an advanced solid tumor such as melanoma, head and neck, liver or kidney cancer. This specimen consisted of CD4+ or CD8+ T cells sorted from blood, obtained in a trial of the OX40 agonist ivuxolimab. The rearrangement joined TRBV6-1 to TRBJ2-7; matching of 6 bases hints at TRBD2 as the D gene. The CDR3: CASSRTSRDYEQYF. The nucleotide sequence reads as follows: TGTGCCAGCAGCCGTACTAGCAGAGACTACGAGCAGTACTTC.